The 20 T cell receptor beta chains given below trace back to one sample, sequenced in a study of identical twins. TCRdb reprocessed the 5' RACE reads via MiXCR and lists one record per CDR3 protein. The sample yields 400,000 to 500,000 distinct CDR3 sequences, around 18% seen once. The sample comprised naive T cells sorted from blood. The receptor source for this set is a man over 45 in good health.

This clonotype was counted between two and nine times. The V and J genes are TRBV6-5 and TRBJ2-5, with D possibly TRBD2 on 6 matching bases. CDR1 is MNHEY and CDR2 is SVGAGI in the germline V gene. The CDR3 totals 18 residues. V shed 2 bases and J shed 2 bases, with 21 bases lying between them. CDR3 region: CASSYPILSGDVQETQYF. In nucleotides, the CDR3 is TGTGCCAGCAGTTACCCGATTCTGTCGGGAGACGTACAAGAGACCCAGTACTTC.

This clonotype came up once. The gene calls are TRBV5-1 and TRBJ2-4; 7 bases are a match to TRBD1. Germline CDR1 is SGHRS and CDR2 is YFSETQ. V lost 3 bases to trimming and J lost 3 bases; unmatched junction nucleotides: 6. There are 15 residues in the CDR3. This chain's CDR3 is CASSWEQGLKNIQYF. Written as DNA, the CDR3 is TGCGCCAGCAGCTGGGAACAGGGGCTCAAAAACATTCAGTACTTC.

This clonotype was counted many times. The chain links TRBV6-6 to TRBJ2-7; a possible D gene is TRBD2 (5 bases). Germline V gene data show CDR1 as MNHNY and CDR2 as SVGAGI (reference sequence). Trimming removed 2 bases from V and 7 bases from J, with 9 bases in between. This CDR3 is 12 amino acids long. CDR3 region: CASSYQLAEQYF. CDR3 in DNA: TGTGCCAGCAGTTACCAATTAGCGGAGCAGTACTTC.

This clonotype was seen a few times. The rearrangement uses TRBV24-1 and TRBJ1-5; D gene ambiguous. Trimming removed 9 bases from V and 2 bases from J, with 16 bases in between. The CDR3 extends over 15 amino acids. Germline V lookup: CDR1 KGHDR, CDR2 SFDVKD. As DNA, the CDR3 is TGTGCCACCTCTGGATCCGGGATCGGCAATCAGCCCCAGCATTTT. The encoded protein is CATSGSGIGNQPQHF.

The rearrangement links TRBV27 to TRBJ2-1; 10 bases match TRBD2. CDR1 is MNHEY and CDR2 is SMNVEV in the germline V gene (reference sequence). The CDR3 covers 16 residues. The V and J ends lost 1 base and 8 bases, in that order; junction bases with no gene match: 8. The CDR3 spells CASSLWSGGAVDEQFF. CDR3 coding DNA: TGTGCCAGCAGTTTATGGAGCGGGGGGGCCGTGGATGAGCAGTTCTTC.

This rearrangement joins TRBV15 to TRBJ1-6; no clear D. V was trimmed by 3 bases and J by 9 bases, leaving 6 bases between them. Germline V gene data show CDR1 as LNHNV and CDR2 as YYDKDF (reference sequence). The CDR3 loop spans 12 amino acids. CDR3 region: CATSSLLSPLHF. CDR3 nucleotide sequence: TGTGCCACCAGCAGTCTCCTTTCACCCCTCCACTTT.

This chain connects TRBV7-8 to TRBJ1-2; TRBD1 agrees at 11 bases. Germline V gene sequence: CDR1 SGHVS, CDR2 FQNEAQ. The CDR3 spans 13 residues. The V and J ends lost 5 bases and 8 bases, in that order; junction bases with no gene match: 4. This chain's CDR3 is CASSRTGGLGYTF. The CDR3 DNA sequence: TGTGCCAGCAGCCGGACAGGGGGCTTGGGCTACACCTTC.

This clonotype was detected ten times or more. The rearrangement links TRBV5-1 to TRBJ1-1; D remains unclear. The V end was cut by 1 base, the J end by 1 base, with 8 bases between. The CDR3 covers 14 residues. Per the germline V gene, CDR1 is SGHRS and CDR2 is YFSETQ. CDR3: CASSLSPGNTEAFF. DNA of the CDR3: TGCGCCAGCAGCTTGTCGCCCGGGAACACTGAAGCTTTCTTT.

The chain combines TRBV7-2 with TRBJ2-2, with 8 bases identical to TRBD1. The CDR3 contains 16 residues. From germline, CDR1 is SGHTA and CDR2 FQGNSA. Unmatched junction bases numbered 5, after V lost 1 base and J lost 4 bases. The CDR3 protein is CASSLETGDSTGELFF. The CDR3 region has the DNA TGTGCCAGCAGCTTAGAGACAGGGGATAGCACCGGGGAGCTGTTTTTT. Full variable domain (missing parts from reference TRBV7-2 and TRBJ2-2): GAGVSQSPSNKVTEKGKDVELRCDPISGHTALYWYRQSLGQGLEFLIYFQGNSAPDKSGLPSDRFSAERTGGSVSTLTIQRTQQEDSAVYLCASSLETGDSTGELFFGEGSRLTVL.

The chain couples TRBV20-1 to TRBJ2-2, with D maybe TRBD2 (5 bases). The V end was cut by 6 bases, the J end by 5 bases, with 13 bases between. Germline V gene data show CDR1 as DFQATT and CDR2 as SNEGSKA (reference sequence). The CDR3 is made up of 13 amino acids. As DNA, the CDR3 is TGCAGTGCCGAGGGAGTTGGGACCGGGGAGCTGTTTTTT. This encodes CSAEGVGTGELFF.

This clonotype was detected ten times or more. The gene calls are TRBV6-5 and TRBJ2-3; D may be TRBD1 (5 bases). CDR3 length equals 16 residues. The V end was cut by 4 bases, the J end by 0 bases, with 14 bases between. Per germline, CDR1 MNHEY and CDR2 SVGAGI. CDR3 DNA sequence: TGTGCCAGCAGTTCCCCCCGTGGGGCCAGCACAGATACGCAGTATTTT. This gives the protein CASSSPRGASTDTQYF.

V and J are TRBV9 and TRBJ2-1; perhaps D is TRBD1 or TRBD2 (5 bases each). The CDR3 is 13 amino acids. V gave up 4 bases and J gave up 7 bases, with 12 bases separating them. Germline-derived CDR1 and CDR2 are SGDLS and YYNGEE. The CDR3 sequence is CASSPTWGNEQFF. The CDR3 DNA sequence: TGTGCCAGCAGCCCTACGTGGGGGAATGAGCAGTTCTTC. Based on the CDR3 plus reference TRBV9 and TRBJ2-1, the full variable domain is DSGVTQTPKHLITATGQRVTLRCSPRSGDLSVYWYQQSLDQGLQFLIQYYNGEERAKGNILERFSAQQFPDLHSELNLSSLELGDSALYFCASSPTWGNEQFFGPGTRLTVL.

The table lists this clonotype with a few counts. The chain recombines TRBV6-9 with TRBJ1-5; 8 nucleotides agree with TRBD1. Trimming removed 3 bases from V and 6 bases from J; junction bases left unmatched: 7. The CDR3 is made up of 15 amino acids. From germline, CDR1 is MNHGY and CDR2 SVAAGI. The CDR3 DNA is TGTGCCAGCAGTTACCGGGACAGGTTTCCTCAGCCCCAGCATTTT. Translating gives CASSYRDRFPQPQHF.

This clonotype has a count of ten or more. Compared with germline, one end of the junction differs, possibly owing to a read error. The chain is built from TRBV6-5 and TRBJ2-7; D might be TRBD1 (5 bases). CDR3 size: 10 residues. Germline V CDR1 and CDR2: MNHEY, SVGAGI. CDR3 DNA sequence: TGCGAGACGGACACCTACGAGCAGTACTTC. This translates into CETDTYEQYF.

V is TRBV5-6 and J is TRBJ2-7; unclear D gene. Germline CDR1 is SGHDT and CDR2 is YYEEEE. CDR3 length: 14 amino acids. V shed 0 bases and J shed 3 bases, with 10 bases lying between them. The CDR3 loop is CASSLASGLYEQYF. The CDR3 nucleotides are TGTGCCAGCAGCTTGGCTTCCGGGCTCTACGAGCAGTACTTC.

In this sample, this clonotype turned up many times. The V gene is TRBV10-3, the J gene TRBJ2-2; 7 nucleotides match TRBD2. Germline V gives CDR1 ENHRY, CDR2 SYGVKD. The CDR3 is 17 amino acids. Trimming took 0 bases from V and 2 from J; bases not matched to a gene: 6. The CDR3 region has the DNA TGTGCCATCAGTGAGTCGGGACTAACCTTCAACACCGGGGAGCTGTTTTTT. It translates to CAISESGLTFNTGELFF.

This clonotype has more than one count but fewer than ten. The chain joins TRBV28 to TRBJ1-5, with 9 bases matching TRBD1. CDR3 length equals 16 residues. V lost 8 bases, J lost 7 bases, and 15 bases stayed unmatched. Per the germline V gene, CDR1 is MDHEN and CDR2 is SYDVKM. This chain's CDR3 is CASGSGTGIPLQPQHF. The CDR3 DNA reads as TGTGCCAGCGGATCCGGGACAGGGATTCCTCTACAGCCCCAGCATTTT. Variable domain in full (rest from reference TRBV28 and TRBJ1-5): DVKVTQSSRYLVKRTGEKVFLECVQDMDHENMFWYRQDPGLGLRLIYFSYDVKMKEKGDIPEGYSVSREKKERFSLILESASTNQTSMYLCASGSGTGIPLQPQHFGDGTRLSIL.

The V call is TRBV11-2, the J call TRBJ2-2; 8 bases map to TRBD2. This CDR3 has 16 amino acids. Per the germline V gene, CDR1 is SGHAT and CDR2 is FQNNGV. J was trimmed by 2 bases and V by 0 bases; bases with no gene match: 2. Here the CDR3 DNA reads TGTGCCAGCAGCTTAGACGGGACTAGAAACACCGGGGAGCTGTTTTTT. It encodes CASSLDGTRNTGELFF.

The chain is built from TRBV7-3 and TRBJ2-3, with TRBD2 matching 16 bases. The germline V gene encodes CDR1 SGHTA and CDR2 FQGTGA. The CDR3 totals 18 residues. After removal of 0 bases from V and 4 bases from J, the junction contained 4 bases not matched to a gene. The CDR3 spells CASSLTLGTSGGADTQYF. In nucleotides, the CDR3 is TGTGCCAGCAGCTTAACTTTAGGGACTAGCGGGGGGGCAGATACGCAGTATTTT.

This clonotype was counted a few times. This chain links TRBV7-8 with TRBJ1-5; TRBD1 aligns across 7 bases. The trim removed 5 bases at V and 5 bases at J, leaving 6 bases unmatched. Germline values: CDR1 SGHVS, CDR2 FQNEAQ. The CDR3 sequence is 14 residues long. The CDR3 region is CASSTGTADQPQHF. The CDR3 coding sequence is TGTGCCAGCAGCACAGGGACAGCCGATCAGCCCCAGCATTTT.